The 28 T cell receptor beta chains presented below share a single source sample, sequenced in a study of T cell clonality in common variable immunodeficiency. TCRdb's copy holds only in-frame clones and misses some; the assay was immunoSEQ multiplex PCR. The sample was found to contain some 40,000 clones, and every one recurs. Source material: peripheral blood mononuclear cells. The receptors shown here come from a person aged 18-70 years in good health.

This clone was seen a handful of times. The read falls 3 residues short of the CDR3 end, and the missing part is taken from the germline J gene. The chain couples TRBV19 to TRBJ1-2; D gene ambiguous. The CDR3 is made up of 16 amino acids. Germline V lookup: CDR1 LNHDA, CDR2 SQIVND (reference sequence). The DNA read from the CDR3 is TGTGCCAGTAGTGAGCGGAAAGGACTAGCCGCATACGAC. This encodes CASSERKGLAAYD. In full, the CDR3 reads CASSERKGLAAYDYTF.

This clone was picked up many times. The missing CDR3 end, 3 residues past where the read stops, is filled in from the germline J gene. The chain is built from TRBV5-1 and TRBJ1-3; 8 bases align to TRBD1. Trimming took 4 bases from V and 4 from J; bases not matched to a gene: 4. The CDR3 is made up of 14 amino acids. Looked up from germline, CDR1 is SGHRS and CDR2 is YFSETQ. CDR3 bases read: TGCGCCAGCAGCGCGGGACAGGCCGGAAACACC. Protein product: CASSAGQAGNT. The full CDR3 protein is CASSAGQAGNTIYF.

Many counts were recorded for this clone. Read sequence stops 3 residues before the CDR3 end, and the germline J gene provides the missing end. This sequence joins TRBV30 and TRBJ2-3, with a weak D call TRBD1 (6 bases). The CDR3 contains 16 residues. With 4 bases removed from V and 0 bases from J, the gap between germline ends came to 17 bases. Germline CDR1 is GTSNPN and CDR2 is SVGIG (reference sequence). CDR3 DNA (partial): TGTGCCTGGAACATCGTGACAGGACTTAGCACAGATACG. Its protein is CAWNIVTGLSTDT. The whole CDR3 sequence is CAWNIVTGLSTDTQYF.

This clone was observed many times. The CDR3 goes on 3 residues after the read ends, and that part is filled in from the germline J gene. The chain employs TRBV5-4 and TRBJ2-3; TRBD1 or TRBD2 may be the D gene (5 bases each). CDR3 length: 15 residues. Per germline, CDR1 SGHNT and CDR2 YYREEE (reference sequence). This CDR3 reads CASSLGGDGNQPQYF. The sequenced CDR3 bases are TGTGCCAGCAGCTTGGGAGGGGATGGCAATCAGCCG.

There are many counts of this clone. The CDR3 extends 3 residues past the end of the read, so its final part is completed from the germline J gene. This chain uses TRBV11-2 with TRBJ2-7, with D tentatively TRBD1 or TRBD2 (5 bases each). Germline loops: CDR1 SGHAT, CDR2 FQNNGV. Trimming took 1 base from V and 3 from J, leaving 10 bases between them. The CDR3 is 14 amino acids. CDR3 DNA (partial): TGTGCCAGCAGCTTAGCGGCAGGGAGCTACGAG. Translating it yields CASSLAAGSYE. The full CDR3 protein is CASSLAAGSYEQYF.

This clone was found many times. Read coverage stops 3 residues before the CDR3 terminus; the germline J gene supplies the remainder. This chain connects TRBV2 to TRBJ1-4; possible D gene TRBD1, 5 bases. Germline V gives CDR1 SNHLY, CDR2 FYNNEI. V lost 3 bases, J lost 8 bases, and 10 bases lay in between. This CDR3 is built from 13 residues. The CDR3 region is CASSEKRGEKLFF. The DNA read from the CDR3 is TGTGCCAGCAGTGAGAAGAGGGGCGAAAAA.

This clone was seen repeatedly, ten times or more. The read falls 3 residues short of the CDR3 end, and the missing part is taken from the germline J gene. The J gene is TRBJ2-5, the V gene TRBV12-3 or TRBV12-4; tentative D call: TRBD1 (5 bases). Trimming left V 3 bases short and J 5 bases short, with 13 bases between. The CDR3 sequence is 14 residues long. The CDR3 loop is CASSFGSSGETQYF. CDR3 bases read: TGTGCCAGCAGTTTCGGTTCATCAGGGGAGACC.

This clone was detected many times. The read ends 3 residues before the CDR3 terminus; that terminus is restored from the germline J gene. The chain uses TRBV2 and TRBJ2-4; TRBD2 agrees at 12 bases. Looked up from germline, CDR1 is SNHLY and CDR2 is FYNNEI. There are 17 residues in the CDR3. V lost 7 bases, J lost 0 bases, and 7 bases stayed unmatched. The chain's CDR3 is CASMILAGGVAKNIQYF. The sequenced part of the CDR3 DNA is TGTGCCAGCATGATTCTAGCGGGGGGGGTAGCCAAAAACATT. The full variable domain, its missing parts supplied by reference TRBV2 and TRBJ2-4, is EPEVTQTPSHQVTQMGQEVILRCVPISNHLYFYWYRQILGQKVEFLVSFYNNEISEKSEIFDDQFSVERPDGSNFTLKIRSTKLEDSAMYFCASMILAGGVAKNIQYFGAGTRLSVL.

Regarding this clone: The sequence runs out 3 residues before the end of the CDR3; the remainder is reconstructed from the germline J gene. This rearrangement joins TRBV6-1 to TRBJ1-1; D ambiguous. The V end was cut by 2 bases, the J end by 0 bases, with 7 bases between. CDR3 length: 14 residues. The germline gives CDR1 MNHNS, CDR2 SASEGT. The CDR3 sequence is CASSESPVNTEAFF. CDR3 bases read: TGTGCCAGCAGTGAAAGTCCGGTGAACACTGAA.

This clone was seen at least ten times. Coverage ceases 3 residues before the CDR3 finishes, and the germline J gene fills in the end. The chain employs TRBV20-1 and TRBJ2-1, with 9 bases aligning to TRBD1. The CDR3 sequence is 14 residues long. CDR1 is DFQATT and CDR2 is SNEGSKA in the germline V gene (reference sequence). Unmatched junction bases numbered 11, after V lost 5 bases and J lost 9 bases. CDR3 in amino acids: CSAYTGGAIFEQFF. The DNA read from the CDR3 is TGCAGTGCTTATACAGGGGGCGCGATCTTTGAG.

Remarks on this clone: The read ends 3 residues shy of where the CDR3 ends; the end is completed using the germline J gene. The genes are TRBV7-2 and TRBJ2-3; the match to TRBD1 covers 9 bases. CDR3 size: 14 residues. Germline CDR1 SGHTA, CDR2 FQGNSA. Trimming at V came to 3 bases and at J to 6 bases, leaving 4 bases not matched to a gene. The sequenced CDR3 bases are TGTGCCAGCAGCTTGGGAACAGGGGGCGATACG. Protein sequence: CASSLGTGGDT. The entire CDR3 protein reads CASSLGTGGDTQYF.

The sample holds many counts of this clone. The CDR3 goes on 3 residues after the read ends, and that part is filled in from the germline J gene. This sequence joins TRBV12-3 or TRBV12-4 and TRBJ2-7, with D possibly matching TRBD1 (6 bases). Trimming stripped 6 bases from V and 5 bases from J, with 14 bases between. The CDR3 spans 13 residues. The CDR3 sequence is CASRKGKGDEQYF. CDR3 DNA (partial): TGTGCCAGCAGGAAAGGGAAGGGGGACGAG.

In this sample, this clone turned up many times. The read finishes 3 residues shy of the CDR3 end, and the germline J gene is used to complete it. This sequence joins TRBV5-1 and TRBJ2-5, with TRBD1 identical over 7 bases. V gave up 4 bases and J gave up 2 bases; unmatched junction bases: 5. The CDR3 loop spans 14 amino acids. Germline V gene sequence: CDR1 SGHRS, CDR2 YFSETQ. CDR3 DNA, as far as it was read: TGCGCCAGCAGCACGGGGACAGCGCAAGAGACC. The encoded protein is CASSTGTAQET. The full CDR3 protein is CASSTGTAQETQYF. The full variable domain, its missing parts supplied by reference TRBV5-1 and TRBJ2-5, is KAGVTQTPRYLIKTRGQQVTLSCSPISGHRSVSWYQQTPGQGLQFLFEYFSETQRNKGNFPGRFSGRQFSNSRSEMNVSTLELGDSALYLCASSTGTAQETQYFGPGTRLLVL.

This clone came up many times. The read stops 3 residues short of the end of the CDR3; the missing end is completed from the germline J gene. The chain joins TRBV20-1 to TRBJ1-5; D might be TRBD1 (6 bases). CDR1 is DFQATT, CDR2 SNEGSKA, per germline (reference sequence). The CDR3 has 15 amino acids. V lost 1 base and J lost 0, with 10 bases in between. The sequenced CDR3 bases are TGCAGTGCTAGAGGGACAGCTTATAGCAATCAGCCC. It encodes CSARGTAYSNQP. The entire CDR3 protein reads CSARGTAYSNQPQHF.

This clone was observed many times. Read data end 3 residues before the CDR3 end; the end is taken from the germline J gene. The V and J genes are TRBV5-1 and TRBJ2-3; 15 nucleotides line up with TRBD2. The CDR3 has 20 amino acids. The V and J ends lost 0 bases and 4 bases, in that order; junction bases with no gene match: 12. Germline assignment: CDR1 SGHRS and CDR2 YFSETQ. CDR3 region: CASSLAMTGRTSGRADTQYF. Partial CDR3 DNA: TGCGCCAGCAGCTTGGCCATGACAGGGAGGACTAGCGGGAGGGCAGATACG.

This clone showed up many times. The CDR3 end lies 3 residues beyond the end of the read and is filled in from the germline J gene. The V call is TRBV4-2, the J call TRBJ2-2; TRBD2 matches 13 bases. V lost 0 bases to trimming and J lost 5 bases; unmatched junction nucleotides: 3. Germline values: CDR1 LGHNA, CDR2 YNFKEQ. The CDR3 spans 17 residues. Here the CDR3 reads CASSQERTSGSTGELFF. Incomplete CDR3 DNA: TGTGCCAGCAGCCAAGAACGGACTAGCGGGAGTACCGGGGAG.

This clone was detected ten times or more. The sequenced fragment ends 3 residues before the CDR3 boundary, so the rest is inferred from the germline J gene. This chain connects TRBV7-9 to TRBJ1-5; perhaps TRBD1 as D (5 bases). The CDR3 covers 13 residues. Trimming stripped 8 bases from V and 3 bases from J, with 11 bases between. CDR1 and CDR2 from the germline V gene are SEHNR and FQNEAQ (reference sequence). The covered CDR3 bases are TGTGCCAGCTCCGGACAAAACAATCAGCCC. Translation gives CASSGQNNQP. The whole CDR3 protein reads CASSGQNNQPQHF.

This clone was detected many times. The read ends 3 residues shy of where the CDR3 ends; the end is completed using the germline J gene. The V call is TRBV18, the J call TRBJ1-1, with D uncertain. Trimming took 2 bases from V and 2 from J, leaving 6 bases between them. CDR1 and CDR2 from the germline V gene are KGHSH and LQKENI. This CDR3 is built from 13 residues. CDR3 bases read: TGTGCCAGCTCACCATTCCCTAACACTGAA. This translates into CASSPFPNTE. The whole CDR3 protein reads CASSPFPNTEAFF. Drawing the rest from reference TRBV18 and TRBJ1-1, the complete variable domain is NAGVMQNPRHLVRRRGQEARLRCSPMKGHSHVYWYRQLPEEGLKFMVYLQKENIIDESGMPKERFSAEFPKEGPSILRIQQVVRGDSAAYFCASSPFPNTEAFFGQGTRLTVV.

This clone was detected many times. One junction end does not reproduce the germline sequence, and a read error may be involved. The CDR3 end falls 3 residues outside the read, so it is completed with the germline J gene. J is TRBJ2-1 and V is TRBV20-1; 8 bases agree with TRBD2. CDR3 length: 14 residues. Germline lookup yields CDR1 DFQATT and CDR2 SNEGSKA (reference sequence). The CDR3 sequence is CSAEERESYSEQFF. The DNA read from the CDR3 is TGCAGTGCTGAAGAGCGGGAGTCGTACAGTGAG.

This clone was seen many times. The read ends 3 residues early relative to the CDR3; the germline J gene fills the gap. J is TRBJ2-1 and V is TRBV4-1, with 13 bases aligning to TRBD2. CDR1 MGHRA and CDR2 YSYEKL come from the germline V gene. The V gene end was trimmed by 1 base and the J gene end by 4 bases; junction bases not matched to a gene: 4. This CDR3 has 17 amino acids. CDR3 DNA (partial): TGCGCCAGCAGCCAAGGTAGACTAGCGGGAGGATACAATGAG. It codes for CASSQGRLAGGYNE. The whole CDR3 region reads CASSQGRLAGGYNEQFF.

To note about this clone: Coverage ceases 3 residues before the CDR3 finishes, and the germline J gene fills in the end. The chain has TRBV2 and TRBJ1-5; D gene uncertain. Germline loops: CDR1 SNHLY, CDR2 FYNNEI. The CDR3 covers 15 residues. V dropped 2 bases and J dropped 4 bases, with 12 bases sitting between them. Partial CDR3 DNA: TGTGCCAGCAGTGAACAGTCCACAGTTAATCAGCCC. Residues: CASSEQSTVNQP. The whole CDR3 sequence is CASSEQSTVNQPQHF.

This clone has a count of ten or more. The read terminates 3 residues before the CDR3 end, so the remaining end is supplied by the germline J gene. This chain connects TRBV20-1 to TRBJ1-4, with D uncertain. Germline values: CDR1 DFQATT, CDR2 SNEGSKA (reference sequence). The CDR3 sequence is 16 residues long. CDR3 sequence: CSATPPQGLGSGKLFF. The sequenced part of the CDR3 DNA is TGCAGTGCTACTCCCCCCCAAGGACTGGGGAGTGGGAAA.

At least ten counts were recorded for this clone. The read comes to an end 3 residues before the CDR3 does, leaving the germline J gene to fill in the end. The rearrangement uses TRBV4-2 and TRBJ2-7, with a tentative D call TRBD1 (6 bases). Germline V gene sequence: CDR1 LGHNA, CDR2 YNFKEQ. V was shortened by 0 bases and J by 4 bases, with 13 bases between the two germline ends. The CDR3 is made up of 15 amino acids. Partial CDR3 DNA: TGTGCCAGCAGCCAAGATTGGACAGCTACTTACGAG. Translated, it gives CASSQDWTATYE. The full CDR3 is CASSQDWTATYEQYF.

This clone was seen ten or more times. Read data end 3 residues before the CDR3 end; the end is taken from the germline J gene. J is TRBJ2-2 and V is TRBV6-2 or TRBV6-3, with D hard to call. CDR1 is MNHEY, CDR2 SVGEGT, per germline. Trimming stripped 11 bases from V and 1 base from J, with 17 bases between. This CDR3 comprises 15 residues. CDR3 DNA (partial): TGTGCCTCTCAACCCCAAAACGGGAACACCGGGGAG. Translation gives CASQPQNGNTGE. The full CDR3 protein reads CASQPQNGNTGELFF.

This clone was observed at least ten times. The observed sequence ends 3 residues before the CDR3 terminus, with the missing tail filled in from the germline J gene. The chain carries TRBV6-4 and TRBJ2-7; a possible D gene is TRBD1 (7 bases). Germline CDR1 and CDR2: MRHNA and SNTAGT. V was cut by 9 bases and J by 2 bases, with 20 bases left in between. CDR3 size: 15 residues. CDR3 amino acids: CASRRGRVDPYEQYF. The DNA read from the CDR3 is TGTGCCAGTAGGAGGGGGCGGGTTGACCCCTACGAG.

This clone has a handful of counts. One junction end does not reproduce the germline sequence, and a read error may be involved. The CDR3 extends 3 residues past the end of the read, so its final part is completed from the germline J gene. The chain employs TRBV5-1 and TRBJ2-2; maybe TRBD1 (5 bases). CDR1 is SGHRS and CDR2 is YFSETQ in the germline V gene. The CDR3 loop spans 13 amino acids. CDR3 protein: CASSLAGANVLFF. Incomplete CDR3 DNA: TGCGCCAGCAGTTTGGCTGGGGCCAACGTG.

This clone was observed many times. The DNA ends 3 residues before the CDR3 does, and the rest of the CDR3 is filled in from the germline J gene. The chain employs TRBV2 and TRBJ1-2; D is undetermined. V shed 6 bases and J shed 0 bases, with 11 bases lying between them. Per germline, CDR1 SNHLY and CDR2 FYNNEI. The CDR3 has 14 amino acids. The part of the CDR3 DNA that was read is TGTGCCAGCAGCCCGATCAGTTCTAACTATGGC. Translation: CASSPISSNYG. The CDR3 as a whole reads CASSPISSNYGYTF.

In this sample, this clone turned up many times. The CDR3 end falls 3 residues outside the read, so it is completed with the germline J gene. The rearrangement joins TRBV19 to TRBJ1-5; D ambiguous. V shed 7 bases and J shed 0 bases, with 16 bases lying between them. The CDR3 covers 16 residues. Germline CDR1 reads LNHDA; CDR2 reads SQIVND (reference sequence). The CDR3 sequence is CASKLAGAGSNQPQHF. CDR3 bases read: TGTGCCAGTAAACTGGCAGGTGCGGGTAGCAATCAGCCC.